Following are 32 T cell receptor beta chains from one sample sequenced in a study of T cell repertoires in cytomegalovirus infection. The antigens for these receptors are not known. TCRdb re-derived calls from the reads in MiXCR, one entry per CDR3 protein. The sample carries about 830,000 distinct CDR3 sequences, around a third recorded once. This specimen consisted of cultured CD8+ T cells from PBMCs, obtained from culture after CMV antigen stimulation. Receptors originate from a human donor in good health (CMV status not recorded). Some clones in this sample may be carry-over from other donors' samples.

This clonotype was seen a handful of times. The rearrangement joins TRBV7-2 to TRBJ1-3; D call uncertain. Per the germline V gene, CDR1 is SGHTA and CDR2 is FQGNSA. The CDR3 totals 14 residues. Trimming removed 4 bases at V and 0 bases at J, with 7 bases between. In nucleotides, the CDR3 is TGTGCCAGCAGCTACCTGAGCTCTGGAAACACCATATATTTT. Translating gives CASSYLSSGNTIYF.

The chain is built from TRBV15 and TRBJ1-6; TRBD1 agrees at 8 bases. CDR3 length equals 15 residues. Germline-derived CDR1 and CDR2 are LNHNV and YYDKDF (reference sequence). J lost 7 bases, V lost 0 bases, and 2 bases had no gene match. The CDR3 DNA reads as TGTGCCACCAGCAGAGACAGGGGGCGAAATTCACCCCTCCACTTT. Translated, it gives CATSRDRGRNSPLHF.

V and J are TRBV24-1 and TRBJ1-6, with a possible D match to TRBD1 (6 bases). The germline V gene has CDR1 KGHDR and CDR2 SFDVKD. Between the trimmed V and J ends, which lost 0 bases and 0 bases, there was a span of 29 bases. The CDR3 spans 24 residues. CDR3 in DNA: TGTGCCACCAGTGATTTGCAATTGGCCCCAGGGGCCACTAATCGATGCTCCTATAATTCACCCCTCCACTTT. Translating gives CATSDLQLAPGATNRCSYNSPLHF.

The V and J genes are TRBV11-3 and TRBJ2-2; D uncertain. This CDR3 has 17 residues. The germline V gene has CDR1 SGHNT and CDR2 YENEEA. Trimming removed 2 bases from V and 4 bases from J, with 17 bases in between. The chain's CDR3 is CASSLLLENEGTGELFF. CDR3 coding DNA: TGTGCCAGCAGCTTACTTTTGGAAAACGAAGGCACCGGGGAGCTGTTTTTT.

This clonotype was observed a few times. The rearrangement uses TRBV5-8 and TRBJ2-2, with unresolved D. V was trimmed by 4 bases and J by 5 bases, leaving 12 bases between them. The length of the CDR3 is 14 residues. Germline CDR1 reads SGHTS; CDR2 reads YDEGEE. The CDR3 sequence is CASSAGPTTGELFF. Here the CDR3 DNA reads TGTGCCAGCAGCGCAGGACCAACAACCGGGGAGCTGTTTTTT. The entire variable domain, with the rest obtained from reference TRBV5-8 and TRBJ2-2, is as follows: EAGVTQSPTHLIKTRGQQATLRCSPISGHTSVYWYQQALGLGLQFLLWYDEGEERNRGNFPPRFSGRQFPNYSSELNVNALELEDSALYLCASSAGPTTGELFFGEGSRLTVL.

A few counts support this clonotype. This chain uses TRBV6-1 with TRBJ2-3, with 7 bases identical to TRBD2. The CDR3 runs to 16 residues. Germline V CDR1 and CDR2: MNHNS, SASEGT. With V trimmed by 5 bases and J by 2 bases, 10 bases remained unmatched. CDR3 sequence (DNA): TGTGCCAGCAGTTCATCCTCAGCGGGGAACACAGATACGCAGTATTTT. Its protein is CASSSSSAGNTDTQYF.

The J gene is TRBJ2-1, the V gene TRBV2; D is ambiguous. The CDR3 sequence is 13 residues long. V lost 2 bases and J lost 5, with 7 bases in between. Germline values: CDR1 SNHLY, CDR2 FYNNEI. CDR3 in amino acids: CASSEFRNNEQFF. The CDR3, as DNA: TGTGCCAGCAGTGAATTCCGGAACAATGAGCAGTTCTTC.

This clonotype was seen a handful of times. The chain joins TRBV6-2 or TRBV6-3 to TRBJ2-7; 12 positions agree with TRBD2. Trimming removed 5 bases from V and 4 bases from J; junction bases left unmatched: 6. Per germline, CDR1 MNHEY and CDR2 SVGEGT. This CDR3 comprises 15 residues. CDR3 sequence reads: CASSPRLAGDYEQYV. The CDR3 region has the DNA TGTGCCAGCAGTCCTCGACTAGCGGGGGATTACGAGCAGTACGTC.

This clonotype was observed a few times. This chain connects TRBV6-6 to TRBJ1-1; 7 nucleotides align to TRBD1. The CDR3 totals 14 residues. The trim removed 2 bases at V and 11 bases at J, leaving 11 bases unmatched. CDR1 is MNHNY, CDR2 SVGAGI, per germline (reference sequence). As DNA, the CDR3 is TGTGCCAGCAGTTACGCTGCAACAGGGGCTAGCGCTTTCTTT. Translating it yields CASSYAATGASAFF.

This chain uses TRBV6-1 with TRBJ2-7, with 12 nucleotides matching TRBD2. This CDR3 region has 15 residues. V was clipped by 2 bases and J by 4 bases; unmatched bases: 3. Germline V gene data show CDR1 as MNHNS and CDR2 as SASEGT. The chain's CDR3 is CASSETTSGGYEQYV. DNA of the CDR3: TGTGCCAGCAGTGAAACGACTAGCGGGGGATACGAGCAGTACGTC.

This clonotype was seen ten or more times. CDR3 bases: TGTGCCAGCAGCTTAGCGCTAGCGGGGGGGCCGGGCACCGGGGAGCTGTTTTTT. It codes for CASSLALAGGPGTGELFF. The chain couples TRBV7-2 to TRBJ2-2, with 12 bases identical to TRBD2. Losses at the gene ends were 0 bases for V and 4 bases for J; bases not matched to a gene: 6. CDR3 length equals 18 residues. CDR1 and CDR2 (germline): SGHTA, FQGNSA.

This clonotype was detected only a few times. V gene TRBV4-1 combines with J gene TRBJ2-5; 8 nucleotides line up with TRBD2. The CDR3 is made up of 15 amino acids. Germline-derived CDR1 and CDR2 are MGHRA and YSYEKL. Trimming cost V 7 bases and J 5 bases; bases outside gene matches: 12. In DNA, the CDR3 is TGCGCCAGCACCCCGGAGGGGCGGGGGGCGGAGACCCAGTACTTC. Encoded protein: CASTPEGRGAETQYF.

The V call is TRBV6-5, the J call TRBJ1-5; D is undetermined. This CDR3 comprises 15 residues. Deletions cut 6 bases from V and 1 base from J, with 13 bases between. Germline CDR1 MNHEY, CDR2 SVGAGI. The DNA of the CDR3 is TGTGCCAGCAGCCCCGTGTCGGGAAGCAATCAGCCCCAGCATTTT. It translates to CASSPVSGSNQPQHF.

This clonotype was counted between two and nine times. The chain joins TRBV27 to TRBJ1-6, with unresolved D. CDR1 is MNHEY and CDR2 is SMNVEV in the germline V gene (reference sequence). V lost 2 bases and J 5 bases, leaving 19 bases between the germline ends. The CDR3 is 18 residues long. Here the CDR3 reads CASSLNQVTTTDNSPLHF. CDR3 DNA: TGTGCCAGCAGTTTAAATCAGGTGACGACCACTGATAATTCACCCCTCCACTTT.

Many counts were recorded for this clonotype. The chain links TRBV6-1 to TRBJ1-5; D is unclear. Trimming stripped 1 base from V and 3 bases from J, with 19 bases between. Germline CDR1 reads MNHNS; CDR2 reads SASEGT. This CDR3 has 18 amino acids. The CDR3 here is CASSEGREGREINQPQHF. CDR3 sequence (DNA): TGTGCCAGCAGTGAAGGACGGGAAGGGCGGGAGATCAATCAGCCCCAGCATTTT.

To note about this clonotype: Sequence at one end of the junction differs from germline and may be a read error. V and J are TRBV7-6 and TRBJ2-1; possible D gene TRBD2, 6 bases. Matching the DNA end better, TRBJ2-7 makes the J call doubtful. Germline CDR1 is SGHVS and CDR2 is FNYEAQ. The CDR3 loop spans 13 amino acids. The CDR3 DNA sequence: TGTGCTAGCAGCTTAGCGAGCGCGGGGGAGCAGTACTTC. Its protein product is CASSLASAGEQYF.

The sample holds a few counts of this clonotype. V gene TRBV6-5 combines with J gene TRBJ1-1; tentatively, D is TRBD1 (5 bases). V lost 2 bases, J lost 7 bases, and 8 bases lay in between. The CDR3 sequence is 12 residues long. Germline V gene data show CDR1 as MNHEY and CDR2 as SVGAGI. The CDR3 nucleotides are TGTGCCAGCAGTTACGGGGCGGGTGAAGCTTTCTTT. It codes for CASSYGAGEAFF.

This clonotype showed up just a few times. The chain uses TRBV27 and TRBJ1-1; 8 positions agree with TRBD1. Germline CDR1 and CDR2: MNHEY and SMNVEV (reference sequence). J lost 0 bases, V lost 8 bases, and 8 bases had no gene match. This CDR3 contains 15 residues. The CDR3 is CASLARQGLNTEAFF. For the CDR3, the DNA is TGTGCCAGCTTGGCTCGACAGGGGCTGAACACTGAAGCTTTCTTT.

This chain joins TRBV28 and TRBJ2-7; D is ambiguous. Germline CDR1 MDHEN, CDR2 SYDVKM. Trimming left V 4 bases short and J 0 bases short, with 7 bases between. This CDR3 is built from 13 residues. CDR3 DNA sequence: TGTGCCAGCAGTTGGCGGAGCTCCTACGAGCAGTACGTC. Its translation is CASSWRSSYEQYV.

The genes are TRBV6-6 and TRBJ2-3; a weak D match, TRBD2 (6 bases). The CDR3 length is 15 residues. Per the germline V gene, CDR1 is MNHNY and CDR2 is SVGAGI (reference sequence). Trimming removed 8 bases from V and 0 bases from J, with 15 bases in between. CDR3 nucleotides: TGTGCCAGCCTTTTCGCGGGGTCTAGCACAGATACGCAGTATTTT. It yields the protein CASLFAGSSTDTQYF.

This clonotype has a handful of counts. The chain is built from TRBV7-2 and TRBJ1-1; unclear D gene. The V end was cut by 5 bases, the J end by 6 bases, with 10 bases between. There are 12 residues in the CDR3. CDR1 is SGHTA, CDR2 FQGNSA, per germline. The CDR3 nucleotides read TGTGCCAGCAGCCGATTGCGGCCTGAAGCTTTCTTT. It translates to CASSRLRPEAFF.

This rearrangement joins TRBV6-2 or TRBV6-3 to TRBJ1-5; D is ambiguous. There are 13 residues in the CDR3. With 7 bases removed from V and 1 base from J, the gap between germline ends came to 8 bases. Looked up from germline, CDR1 is MNHEY and CDR2 is SVGEGT. CDR3 protein: CASTTESNQPQHF. For the CDR3, the DNA is TGTGCCAGCACAACAGAGAGCAATCAGCCCCAGCATTTT.

J is TRBJ2-7 and V is TRBV5-6, with 11 nucleotides matching TRBD2. CDR3 length: 15 residues. V dropped 5 bases and J dropped 2; count of bases not matched to a gene: 6. Germline V gene lookup returns CDR1 SGHDT and CDR2 YYEEEE. The CDR3 region is CASRRLAGGAYEQYV. CDR3 nucleotide sequence: TGTGCCAGCAGACGCCTAGCGGGGGGCGCCTACGAGCAGTACGTC.

V usage is TRBV28 and J usage is TRBJ1-5; D may be TRBD1 (6 bases). The V and J ends lost 6 bases and 4 bases respectively, with 16 bases between them. Per germline, CDR1 MDHEN and CDR2 SYDVKM. The CDR3 runs to 15 residues. CDR3 loop: CASSQRRQGNQPQHF. CDR3 sequence (DNA): TGTGCCAGCAGCCAAAGGCGTCAGGGGAATCAGCCCCAGCATTTT.

This clonotype was observed a few times. This sequence joins TRBV10-3 and TRBJ1-2; TRBD1 matches 8 bases. The V and J ends lost 6 bases and 1 base, in that order; junction bases with no gene match: 7. The germline gives CDR1 ENHRY, CDR2 SYGVKD. The CDR3 consists of 15 residues. CDR3 sequence reads: CAIRTGTGVNYGYTF. Written as DNA, the CDR3 is TGTGCCATCAGAACCGGGACAGGAGTTAACTATGGCTACACCTTC.

The CDR3 sequence is CASSLGGSIYNEQFF. CDR3 DNA sequence: TGTGCCAGCAGTTTAGGAGGGTCGATCTACAATGAGCAGTTCTTC. This chain uses TRBV28 with TRBJ2-1, with D possibly matching TRBD2 (6 bases). Per the germline V gene, CDR1 is MDHEN and CDR2 is SYDVKM. V gave up 2 bases and J gave up 3 bases, with 11 bases separating them. The CDR3 spans 15 residues.

A note on this clonotype: A read error is possible here, since a much larger clone lies one base away. The chain joins TRBV4-1 to TRBJ2-5, with 7 nucleotides matching TRBD1. This CDR3 contains 16 residues. Germline V lookup: CDR1 MGHRA, CDR2 YSYEKL. V was clipped by 5 bases and J by 1 base; unmatched bases: 10. The CDR3 region has the DNA TGCGCCAGCAGCAAAGGGCAGGCAGGGGGCCAAGAGACCCAGTACTTC. It codes for CASSKGQAGGQETQYF.

This clonotype was detected only a few times. The CDR3 sequence is CASSSPGAVGNEQFF. Here the CDR3 DNA reads TGTGCCAGCAGCTCCCCAGGGGCAGTAGGCAATGAGCAGTTCTTC. The chain combines TRBV7-9 with TRBJ2-1; weak D call: TRBD1 (6 bases). The germline V gene encodes CDR1 SEHNR and CDR2 FQNEAQ (reference sequence). V was cut by 4 bases and J by 6 bases, with 16 bases left in between. The CDR3 is 15 amino acids.

The chain recombines TRBV2 with TRBJ2-2; 8 bases match TRBD1. The CDR3 spans 11 residues. V shed 10 bases, J shed 8 bases, and the junction held 3 bases outside the gene matches. Per germline, CDR1 SNHLY and CDR2 FYNNEI. The DNA for the CDR3 is TGTGCCACTACAGGGGGAGGGGAGCTGTTTTTT. It codes for CATTGGGELFF.

The chain carries TRBV6-5 and TRBJ2-5; maybe TRBD2 (6 bases). CDR3 size: 14 residues. Trimming removed 3 bases at V and 4 bases at J, with 12 bases between. Germline V gives CDR1 MNHEY, CDR2 SVGAGI. The DNA of the CDR3 is TGTGCCAGCAGTTATCCCCAGGGAGGAGAGACCCAGTACTTC. Its protein is CASSYPQGGETQYF.

The rearrangement uses TRBV2 and TRBJ1-1; TRBD1 agrees at 9 bases. J gave up 5 bases and V 10 bases, and 11 bases lay outside the gene matches. Per the germline V gene, CDR1 is SNHLY and CDR2 is FYNNEI. The CDR3 contains 14 residues. The CDR3 nucleotides read TGTGCCACGGTATTGGGACAGGGAAGTACTGAAGCTTTCTTT. As protein: CATVLGQGSTEAFF.

CDR3 sequence: CASSLGGFPDTQYF. The CDR3 nucleotides are TGTGCCAGCAGTTTAGGGGGTTTCCCGGATACGCAGTATTTT. This rearrangement joins TRBV12-3 or TRBV12-4 to TRBJ2-3; D is undetermined. Deletions cut 1 base from V and 6 bases from J, with 11 bases between. The CDR3 loop spans 14 amino acids.